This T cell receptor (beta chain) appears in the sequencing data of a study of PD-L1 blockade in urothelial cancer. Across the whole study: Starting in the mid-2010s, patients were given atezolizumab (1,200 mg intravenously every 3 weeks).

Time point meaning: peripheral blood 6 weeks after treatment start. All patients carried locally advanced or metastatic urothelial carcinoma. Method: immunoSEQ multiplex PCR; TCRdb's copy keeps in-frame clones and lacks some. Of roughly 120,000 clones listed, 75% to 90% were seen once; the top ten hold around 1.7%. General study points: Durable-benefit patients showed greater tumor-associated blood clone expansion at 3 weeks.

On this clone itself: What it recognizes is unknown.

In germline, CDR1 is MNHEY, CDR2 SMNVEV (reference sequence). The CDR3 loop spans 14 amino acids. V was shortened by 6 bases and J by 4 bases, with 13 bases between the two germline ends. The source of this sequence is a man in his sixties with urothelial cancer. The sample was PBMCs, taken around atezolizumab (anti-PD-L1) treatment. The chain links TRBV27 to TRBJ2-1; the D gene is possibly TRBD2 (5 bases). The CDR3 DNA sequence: TGTGCCAGCAGCTTCGCGGGCACGTACAATGAGCAGTTCTTC. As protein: CASSFAGTYNEQFF.